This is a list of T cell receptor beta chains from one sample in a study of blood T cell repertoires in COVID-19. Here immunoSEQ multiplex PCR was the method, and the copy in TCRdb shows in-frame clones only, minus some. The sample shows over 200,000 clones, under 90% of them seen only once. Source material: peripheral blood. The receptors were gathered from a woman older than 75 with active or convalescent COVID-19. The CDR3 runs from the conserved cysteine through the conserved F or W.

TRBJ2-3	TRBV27	CASSFEPRAPDTQYF
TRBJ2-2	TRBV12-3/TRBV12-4	CASSGQNTGELFF
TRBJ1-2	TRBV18	CASSPQGQGFSNYGYTF
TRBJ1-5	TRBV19	CASSIQGPQPQHF
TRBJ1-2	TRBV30	CAWSPLGSNYGYTF
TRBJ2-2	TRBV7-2	CASSLEGTSELNTGELFF
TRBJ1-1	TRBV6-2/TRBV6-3	CASSSHMNTEAFF
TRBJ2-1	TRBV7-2	CASSIGQGNYNEQFF
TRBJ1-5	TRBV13	CASSSNRGLSNQPQHF
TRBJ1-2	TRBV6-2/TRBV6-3	CASSYSSVGYTF
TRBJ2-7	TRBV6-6	CASRDRAGTGGGEQYF
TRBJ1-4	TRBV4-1	CASTQQGSLYEKLFF
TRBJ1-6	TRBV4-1	CASSQEVGQGVPPLHF
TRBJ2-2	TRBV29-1	CSAQQGFGNTGELFF